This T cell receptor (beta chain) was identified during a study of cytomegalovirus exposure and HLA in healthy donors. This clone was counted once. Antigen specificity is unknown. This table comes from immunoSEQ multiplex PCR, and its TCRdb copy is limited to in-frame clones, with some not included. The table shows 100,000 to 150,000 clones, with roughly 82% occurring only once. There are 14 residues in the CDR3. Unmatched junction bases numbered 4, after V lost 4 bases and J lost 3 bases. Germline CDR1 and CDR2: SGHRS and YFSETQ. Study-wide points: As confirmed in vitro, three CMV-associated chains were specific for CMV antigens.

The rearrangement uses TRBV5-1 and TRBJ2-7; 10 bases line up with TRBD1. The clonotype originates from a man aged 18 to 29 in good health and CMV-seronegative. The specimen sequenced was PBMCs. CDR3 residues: CASSGDRGVYEQYF. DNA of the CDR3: TGCGCCAGCAGCGGGGACAGGGGCGTCTACGAGCAGTACTTC.